The 20 T cell receptor beta chains below come from one sample, sequenced in a study of blood T cell repertoires in COVID-19. Measured with immunoSEQ multiplex PCR; TCRdb has only the in-frame clones, and not every one. This sample has approximately 150,000 clones; 87% occur once, and the top ten carry less than 0.95%. Sequenced sample: peripheral blood. The receptors originated from a woman between 45 and 65 years old with acute or convalescent COVID-19.

The gene calls are TRBV7-3 and TRBJ2-7; D is perhaps TRBD2 (6 bases). V dropped 1 base and J dropped 0 bases, with 13 bases sitting between them. The CDR3 consists of 16 residues. Germline loops: CDR1 SGHTA, CDR2 FQGTGA. The CDR3 DNA is TGTGCCAGCAGCTTAATGGCGGGGCCCTCCTCCTACGAGCAGTACTTC. Its translation: CASSLMAGPSSYEQYF.

V and J are TRBV30 and TRBJ1-4; TRBD1 matches 9 bases. Germline V gene lookup returns CDR1 GTSNPN and CDR2 SVGIG (reference sequence). Trimming took 2 bases from V and 4 from J; bases not matched to a gene: 2. The CDR3 totals 14 residues. CDR3 nucleotide sequence: TGTGCCTGGAGTCTGACAGGGGGTAATGAAAAACTGTTTTTT. It is translated as CAWSLTGGNEKLFF.

This rearrangement joins TRBV3-1 (or the pseudogene TRBV3-2) to TRBJ1-2; 8 nucleotides match TRBD1. V was pared by 0 bases and J by 6 bases, with 6 bases of the junction left unmatched. The CDR3 contains 15 residues. Germline V lookup: CDR1 LGHDT, CDR2 YNNKEL (reference sequence). CDR3 in DNA: TGTGCCAGCAGCCAAGATATTGGCAGGGGGCATGGCTACACCTTC. As protein: CASSQDIGRGHGYTF.

The chain couples TRBV6-5 to TRBJ1-5; TRBD1 agrees at 9 bases. The CDR3 loop spans 14 amino acids. The germline V gene has CDR1 MNHEY and CDR2 SVGAGI. With 6 bases clipped from V and 4 bases from J, the junction kept 4 bases outside the gene matches. The CDR3 reads CASSDDRGNQPQHF. The CDR3 nucleotides read TGTGCCAGCAGCGACGACAGGGGGAATCAGCCCCAGCATTTT.

This clone has a single count. V usage is TRBV7-3 and J usage is TRBJ2-4; D is unresolved. The CDR3 has 12 residues. Per the germline V gene, CDR1 is SGHTA and CDR2 is FQGTGA. With 6 bases removed from V and 5 bases from J, the gap between germline ends came to 8 bases. The CDR3 coding sequence is TGTGCCAGCAGGGGTGGAGAAAACATTCAGTACTTC. It is translated as CASRGGENIQYF.

The rearrangement joins TRBV19 to TRBJ2-1, with no clear D. The CDR3 spans 12 residues. V gave up 4 bases and J gave up 4 bases, with 5 bases separating them. CDR1 and CDR2 from the germline V gene are LNHDA and SQIVND (reference sequence). CDR3 amino acids: CASSSGYNEQFF. CDR3 bases: TGTGCCAGTAGTAGCGGTTACAATGAGCAGTTCTTC. The full variable domain, with the rest looked up from reference TRBV19 and TRBJ2-1, is DGGITQSPKYLFRKEGQNVTLSCEQNLNHDAMYWYRQDPGQGLRLIYYSQIVNDFQKGDIAEGYSVSREKKESFPLTVTSAQKNPTAFYLCASSSGYNEQFFGPGTRLTVL.

The chain couples TRBV19 to TRBJ1-5; 7 bases line up with TRBD1. This CDR3 is 13 amino acids long. Germline V gives CDR1 LNHDA, CDR2 SQIVND (reference sequence). Unmatched junction bases numbered 6, after V lost 10 bases and J lost 3 bases. CDR3 in DNA: TGTGCCACCTCGACAGGGAACAATCAGCCCCAGCATTTT. Translated: CATSTGNNQPQHF.

The chain employs TRBV11-2 and TRBJ1-3; 9 bases fit TRBD1. Germline values: CDR1 SGHAT, CDR2 FQNNGV. V was clipped by 1 base and J by 3 bases; unmatched bases: 10. The CDR3 runs to 18 residues. CDR3 amino acids: CASSLGRPGTGSGNTIYF. CDR3 nucleotides: TGTGCCAGCAGCTTAGGGCGTCCCGGGACAGGGAGTGGAAACACCATATATTTT.

This chain links TRBV30 with TRBJ2-1, with 8 bases that match TRBD2. The germline V gene encodes CDR1 GTSNPN and CDR2 SVGIG (reference sequence). Trimming cost V 4 bases and J 6 bases; bases outside gene matches: 5. There are 13 residues in the CDR3. The DNA of the CDR3 is TGTGCCTGGAAGCGGGAGAGATCCAATGAGCAGTTCTTC. As protein: CAWKRERSNEQFF.

This sequence joins TRBV11-2 and TRBJ1-2; 8 bases line up with TRBD1. Trimming cost V 0 bases and J 6 bases; bases outside gene matches: 9. CDR1 and CDR2 (germline): SGHAT, FQNNGV. There are 16 residues in the CDR3. The DNA of the CDR3 is TGTGCCAGCAGCTTAGATCCGGACAGGGAGCATGATGGCTACACCTTC. It translates to CASSLDPDREHDGYTF.

The V call is TRBV29-1, the J call TRBJ2-7; tentatively, D is TRBD1 (6 bases). The V gene's germline CDR1 is SQVTM and CDR2 ANQGSEA. The CDR3 covers 14 residues. V was cut by 0 bases and J by 1 base, with 10 bases left in between. The CDR3 loop is CSVEDLRGSYEQYF. DNA for the CDR3: TGCAGCGTTGAAGATTTGAGGGGGTCCTACGAGCAGTACTTC.

V is TRBV10-1 and J is TRBJ1-3; no reliable D call. The CDR3 loop spans 17 amino acids. V was pared by 0 bases and J by 0 bases, with 12 bases between. CDR1 and CDR2 (germline): WNHNN, SYGVQD (reference sequence). The CDR3 sequence is CASSESAGFYSGNTIYF. The CDR3 bases are TGCGCCAGCAGTGAGTCGGCAGGCTTCTACTCTGGAAACACCATATATTTT.

This clone was observed a single time. The rearrangement uses TRBV6-2 or TRBV6-3 and TRBJ2-3; 9 nucleotides match TRBD2. This CDR3 is built from 16 residues. V trimming: 0 bases; J trimming: 5 bases; junction bases outside the gene matches: 6. From germline, CDR1 is MNHEY and CDR2 SVGEGT. As DNA, the CDR3 is TGTGCCAGCAGTTACTCGGCTAGCGGGGTTAGAGATACGCAGTATTTT. Translation gives CASSYSASGVRDTQYF.

The V and J genes are TRBV18 and TRBJ2-1; no reliable D call. Trimming took off 3 bases at V and 2 bases at J, with 5 bases between the two ends. CDR1 and CDR2 (germline): KGHSH, LQKENI. The CDR3 has 13 residues. The CDR3 is CASSPDTYNEQFF. CDR3 in DNA: TGTGCCAGCTCACCTGACACCTACAATGAGCAGTTCTTC.

V usage is TRBV7-3 and J usage is TRBJ2-1, with 13 bases fitting TRBD2. The CDR3 is made up of 22 amino acids. The V and J ends lost 6 bases and 0 bases, in that order; junction bases with no gene match: 20. CDR1 is SGHTA and CDR2 is FQGTGA in the germline V gene. In DNA, the CDR3 is TGTGCCAGCAGTCCCACGCTGTTCGGGACTAGCGGGACCTTGAGCTCCTACAATGAGCAGTTCTTC. Protein: CASSPTLFGTSGTLSSYNEQFF.

The chain uses TRBV7-9 and TRBJ1-4; D is uncertain. The CDR3 is made up of 14 amino acids. V was clipped by 3 bases and J by 5 bases, with 10 bases between them. Germline assignment: CDR1 SEHNR and CDR2 FQNEAQ (reference sequence). CDR3 DNA sequence: TGTGCCAGCAGCTTGTCAGTGAACAATGAAAAACTGTTTTTT. Protein: CASSLSVNNEKLFF.

The chain carries TRBV30 and TRBJ2-3; 14 bases align to TRBD2. V lost 0 bases to trimming and J lost 5 bases; unmatched junction nucleotides: 13. The CDR3 loop spans 19 amino acids. Germline values: CDR1 GTSNPN, CDR2 SVGIG (reference sequence). CDR3 DNA sequence: TGTGCCTGGAGTGTACGAAGGGGGACTAGCGGGGGAAGAGGAGATACGCAGTATTTT. Protein: CAWSVRRGTSGGRGDTQYF.

The table lists this clone with a few counts. V gene TRBV11-2 combines with J gene TRBJ1-5; unclear D gene. Per germline, CDR1 SGHAT and CDR2 FQNNGV. Trimming shortened V by 5 bases and J by 0 bases, and 11 bases separated the two germline ends. This CDR3 is built from 15 residues. The CDR3 reads CASSRTSYSNQPQHF. CDR3 nucleotide sequence: TGTGCCAGCAGCCGGACTTCTTATAGCAATCAGCCCCAGCATTTT.

This clone has just one count. The genes are TRBV2 and TRBJ1-5, with 10 positions matching TRBD1. The V gene end was trimmed by 5 bases and the J gene end by 5 bases; junction bases not matched to a gene: 6. Germline V gene data show CDR1 as SNHLY and CDR2 as FYNNEI. This CDR3 has 15 residues. CDR3 loop: CASSWDRGGDQPQHF. The CDR3 coding sequence is TGTGCCAGCAGTTGGGACAGGGGAGGGGATCAGCCCCAGCATTTT.

V usage is TRBV19 and J usage is TRBJ2-1, with TRBD1 identical over 8 bases. J was trimmed by 1 base and V by 7 bases; bases with no gene match: 9. CDR1 is LNHDA and CDR2 is SQIVND in the germline V gene (reference sequence). This CDR3 has 16 residues. The CDR3 region is CASNRGIVSSYNEQFF. Written as DNA, the CDR3 is TGTGCCAGTAACAGGGGGATAGTAAGTTCCTACAATGAGCAGTTCTTC.